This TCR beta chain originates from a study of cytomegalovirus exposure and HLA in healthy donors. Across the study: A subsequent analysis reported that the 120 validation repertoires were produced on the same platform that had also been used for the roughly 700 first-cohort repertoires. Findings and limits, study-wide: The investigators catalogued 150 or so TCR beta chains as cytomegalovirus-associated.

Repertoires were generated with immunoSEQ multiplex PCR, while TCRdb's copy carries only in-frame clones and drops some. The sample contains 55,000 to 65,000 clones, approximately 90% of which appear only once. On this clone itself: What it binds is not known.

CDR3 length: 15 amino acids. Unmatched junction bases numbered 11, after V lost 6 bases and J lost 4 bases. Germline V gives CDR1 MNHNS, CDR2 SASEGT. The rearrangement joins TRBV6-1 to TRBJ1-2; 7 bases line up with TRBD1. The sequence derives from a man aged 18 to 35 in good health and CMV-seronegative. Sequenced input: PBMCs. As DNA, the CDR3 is TGTGCCAGCAGGAAAACCGGGACAGAGGGCTATGGCTACACCTTC. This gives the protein CASRKTGTEGYGYTF.